These 19 T cell receptor beta chains originate from one sample sequenced in a study of Graves' ophthalmopathy and Graves' hyperthyroidism. RNA served as the template for amplifying TCR beta CDR3 regions. RT-PCR was first run with HTBI primers, then multiplex PCR in a second round. TCRdb itself ran the multiplex PCR reads through MiXCR, one entry per CDR3 protein. The profile shows more than 300,000 distinct CDR3 sequences, 17% of them singletons. Sequencing was done on a sample of peripheral blood. The source of these receptors is an adult woman with stable Graves' hyperthyroidism.

The rearrangement links TRBV25-1 to TRBJ2-7; D possibly corresponds to TRBD2 (6 bases). V was shortened by 1 base and J by 11 bases, with 12 bases between the two germline ends. The CDR3 is 12 residues long. Germline V gene sequence: CDR1 MGHDK, CDR2 SYGVNS. CDR3 in amino acids: CASSELRTGEYF. The CDR3 nucleotides are TGTGCCAGCAGTGAATTGAGGACGGGGGAGTACTTC.

This clonotype has a count of ten or more. The chain employs TRBV30 and TRBJ1-6, with D possibly being TRBD1 (5 bases). The CDR3 sequence is 16 residues long. V was trimmed by 0 bases and J by 0 bases, leaving 9 bases between them. Per germline, CDR1 GTSNPN and CDR2 SVGIG (reference sequence). The CDR3 is CAWSVRGTSYNSPLHF. The CDR3 DNA follows: TGTGCCTGGAGTGTACGGGGGACCTCCTATAATTCACCCCTCCACTTT.

The V and J genes are TRBV27 and TRBJ2-7, with TRBD2 matching over 12 bases. Per the germline V gene, CDR1 is MNHEY and CDR2 is SMNVEV (reference sequence). The CDR3 is 15 amino acids. The CDR3 coding sequence is TGTGCCAGCAGTTTGACTAGCGGGAGTACCTACGAGCAGTGGGTG. This codes for CASSLTSGSTYEQWV.

This clonotype has at least ten counts. The rearrangement uses TRBV29-1 and TRBJ1-1; D unclear. The CDR3 loop spans 11 amino acids. CDR1 is SQVTM and CDR2 is ANQGSEA in the germline V gene. The CDR3 region is CLGWWNTEAFF. Here the CDR3 DNA reads TGCCTTGGATGGTGGAACACTGAAGCTTTCTTT.

This clonotype appeared many times. This chain connects TRBV28 to TRBJ2-7; 7 bases are shared with TRBD2. The V gene end was trimmed by 4 bases and the J gene end by 2 bases; junction bases not matched to a gene: 17. CDR1 MDHEN and CDR2 SYDVKM come from the germline V gene. The length of the CDR3 is 18 residues. This CDR3 reads CASSSWASGTTSTYEQYF. CDR3 nucleotides: TGTGCCAGCAGTTCTTGGGCGAGCGGGACGACCTCCACCTACGAGCAGTACTTC.

This clonotype was seen at least ten times. The chain is built from TRBV2 and TRBJ1-5; TRBD1 is a possible D gene (5 bases). Germline CDR1 reads SNHLY; CDR2 reads FYNNEI. V lost 2 bases to trimming and J lost 7 bases, with 15 bases between them. The CDR3 extends over 15 amino acids. The CDR3 region is CASSERTRGLQPQHF. DNA for the CDR3: TGTGCCAGCAGTGAACGGACGAGGGGCTTACAGCCCCAGCATTTT. Using reference TRBV2 and TRBJ1-5 for the parts outside the CDR3, the full variable domain is EPEVTQTPSHQVTQMGQEVILRCVPISNHLYFYWYRQILGQKVEFLVSFYNNEISEKSEIFDDQFSVERPDGSNFTLKIRSTKLEDSAMYFCASSERTRGLQPQHFGDGTRLSIL.

Ten or more counts support this clonotype. This rearrangement joins TRBV5-1 to TRBJ2-5, with unresolved D. The germline V gene encodes CDR1 SGHRS and CDR2 YFSETQ. This CDR3 region has 15 residues. V lost 4 bases, J lost 5 bases, and 18 bases lay in between. This CDR3 is CASSDKPGPTETQYF. In DNA form, the CDR3 reads TGCGCCAGCAGCGACAAACCCGGGCCAACCGAGACCCAGTACTTC.

V and J are TRBV5-1 and TRBJ1-1; tentatively, D is TRBD1 (6 bases). The CDR3 spans 14 residues. Germline V lookup: CDR1 SGHRS, CDR2 YFSETQ. Trimming pared 0 bases from V and 3 bases from J, leaving 9 bases between. DNA of the CDR3: TGCGCCAGCAGCTTGGCGGGGGGCTACACTGAAGCTTTCTTT. Encoded protein: CASSLAGGYTEAFF.

The chain combines TRBV4-1 with TRBJ2-7, with 11 bases fitting TRBD2. The germline V gene has CDR1 MGHRA and CDR2 YSYEKL. Trimming at V came to 2 bases and at J to 3 bases, leaving 6 bases not matched to a gene. This CDR3 contains 16 residues. This CDR3 is CASSQLAGGPVYEQYF. The DNA of the CDR3 is TGCGCCAGCAGCCAACTAGCGGGAGGTCCCGTCTACGAGCAGTACTTC.

There are a few counts of this clonotype. V and J are TRBV4-1 and TRBJ1-1; D uncertain. V was trimmed by 7 bases and J by 7 bases, leaving 22 bases between them. Germline values: CDR1 MGHRA, CDR2 YSYEKL. This CDR3 is built from 15 residues. CDR3: CASTNPRGRNHEAFF. The CDR3 DNA reads as TGCGCCAGCACCAACCCACGAGGCAGAAACCATGAAGCTTTCTTT.

This clonotype appeared many times. The chain has TRBV11-1 and TRBJ2-7, with 9 bases lining up with TRBD1. The V gene's germline CDR1 is SGHAT and CDR2 FQDESV (reference sequence). The CDR3 contains 16 residues. J was trimmed by 5 bases and V by 0 bases; bases with no gene match: 8. The CDR3 loop reads CASSLAKTGGIDEQYF. In DNA form, the CDR3 reads TGTGCCAGCAGCTTAGCGAAGACAGGGGGTATCGACGAGCAGTACTTC.

This clonotype was seen many times. The chain has TRBV7-3 and TRBJ2-6, with TRBD1 matching over 7 bases. V was pared by 0 bases and J by 0 bases, with 14 bases of the junction left unmatched. Germline assignment: CDR1 SGHTA and CDR2 FQGTGA. CDR3 length equals 21 residues. The CDR3 DNA is TGTGCCAGCAGCTTAACCATCATGAGGGGACAGCCTAGCTCTGGGGCCAACGTCCTGACTTTC. Translation: CASSLTIMRGQPSSGANVLTF.

The V gene is TRBV15, the J gene TRBJ1-1; D perhaps matches TRBD1 (6 bases). The V and J ends lost 2 bases and 6 bases respectively, with 22 bases between them. Germline assignment: CDR1 LNHNV and CDR2 YYDKDF (reference sequence). This CDR3 spans 17 amino acids. In DNA form, the CDR3 reads TGTGCCACCAGCAGACCCCTAGGGGGGGGGCAATACGCTGAAGCTTTCTTT. It codes for CATSRPLGGGQYAEAFF.

The chain links TRBV12-3 or TRBV12-4 to TRBJ1-6, with D tentatively TRBD1 (6 bases). The CDR3 consists of 15 residues. Trimming took off 6 bases at V and 5 bases at J, with 14 bases between the two ends. This chain's CDR3 is CASSHTGTHNSPLHF. The CDR3 bases are TGTGCCAGCAGCCACACCGGGACACATAATTCACCCCTCCACTTT.

This clonotype appeared a few times. This chain uses TRBV2 with TRBJ2-2; D gene ambiguous. The CDR3 sequence is 13 residues long. Germline-derived CDR1 and CDR2 are SNHLY and FYNNEI. Trimming removed 7 bases from V and 1 base from J, with 7 bases in between. The CDR3 nucleotides are TGTGCCAGCATGGGCAAGAACACCGGGGAGCTGTTTTTT. This codes for CASMGKNTGELFF.

This clonotype was found many times. This chain joins TRBV2 and TRBJ2-7; D remains unclear. The CDR3 consists of 13 residues. V shed 0 bases and J shed 7 bases, with 10 bases lying between them. Germline V CDR1 and CDR2: SNHLY, FYNNEI. In DNA, the CDR3 is TGTGCCAGCAGTGAAGCTGGGATGAGGGAGCAGTACTTC. It is translated as CASSEAGMREQYF.

In its sample, this clonotype was seen many times. The chain carries TRBV28 and TRBJ2-7; 12 bases align to TRBD2. J lost 0 bases, V lost 2 bases, and 5 bases had no gene match. CDR3 length: 17 residues. The germline V gene encodes CDR1 MDHEN and CDR2 SYDVKM. The CDR3: CASSLLAGGSYSYEQYF. CDR3 coding DNA: TGTGCCAGCAGTTTACTAGCGGGAGGGAGTTACTCCTACGAGCAGTACTTC.

This clonotype was counted at least ten times. The genes are TRBV12-3 or TRBV12-4 and TRBJ2-7; weak D call: TRBD1 (6 bases). This CDR3 has 12 residues. Trimming took 7 bases from V and 3 from J, leaving 10 bases between them. CDR3: CASKLQGYEQYF. The CDR3 nucleotides read TGTGCCAGCAAATTACAGGGCTACGAGCAGTACTTC.

This clonotype was seen repeatedly, ten times or more. The chain uses TRBV20-1 and TRBJ2-7; 7 bases map to TRBD2. The CDR3 is 14 residues long. Germline CDR1 DFQATT, CDR2 SNEGSKA (reference sequence). V trimming: 2 bases; J trimming: 7 bases; junction bases outside the gene matches: 11. CDR3 coding DNA: TGCAGTGCTAGAACAGCGGGATTTCCCGAAGAGCAGTACTTC. Amino acid sequence: CSARTAGFPEEQYF.